The 20 T cell receptor beta chains below were found in one sample sequenced in a study of cytomegalovirus exposure and HLA in healthy donors. Vbeta (60) and Jbeta (13) primers were used in the PCR. Produced via immunoSEQ multiplex PCR; TCRdb's table is partial and in-frame only. The data hold some 66,000 clones, with approximately 78% observed a single time. The source material was PBMCs. Every receptor here comes from a woman aged 25-40 years in good health and CMV-seronegative.

V usage is TRBV7-9 and J usage is TRBJ2-3; TRBD2 is a possible D gene (5 bases). The CDR3 runs 12 residues. In germline, CDR1 is SEHNR, CDR2 FQNEAQ (reference sequence). Trimming removed 7 bases from V and 1 base from J, with 6 bases in between. The CDR3: CASKRGTDTQYF. The CDR3 nucleotides read TGTGCCAGCAAGAGGGGCACAGATACGCAGTATTTT. The full variable domain, with the rest looked up from reference TRBV7-9 and TRBJ2-3, is DTGVSQNPRHKITKRGQNVTFRCDPISEHNRLYWYRQTLGQGPEFLTYFQNEAQLEKSRLLSDRFSAERPKGSFSTLEIQRTEQGDSAMYLCASKRGTDTQYFGPGTRLTVL.

The chain has TRBV5-1 and TRBJ1-2; 10 nucleotides align to TRBD1. The V and J ends lost 0 bases and 2 bases, in that order; junction bases with no gene match: 1. This CDR3 is built from 15 residues. CDR1 SGHRS and CDR2 YFSETQ come from the germline V gene. The CDR3 region has the DNA TGCGCCAGCAGCTTGGCGGACAGGGGGAACTATGGCTACACCTTC. Protein product: CASSLADRGNYGYTF.

The V call is TRBV4-1, the J call TRBJ2-6, with D possibly TRBD2 on 6 matching bases. Trimming removed 3 bases from V and 0 bases from J, with 12 bases in between. This CDR3 has 17 amino acids. Germline V gives CDR1 MGHRA, CDR2 YSYEKL. The CDR3 sequence: CASSQAGSISGANVLTF. CDR3 sequence (DNA): TGCGCCAGCAGCCAGGCGGGGTCGATCTCTGGGGCCAACGTCCTGACTTTC.

The CDR3 nucleotides read TGCGCCAGCAGCCGGACTAGCGGGGGTTACAATGAGCAGTTCTTC. Encoded protein: CASSRTSGGYNEQFF. This chain uses TRBV5-1 with TRBJ2-1; 13 nucleotides align to TRBD2. This CDR3 region has 15 residues. V was pared by 4 bases and J by 4 bases, with 2 bases of the junction left unmatched. The germline V gene encodes CDR1 SGHRS and CDR2 YFSETQ.

CDR3 loop: CASSLGPSGSYNSPLHF. For the CDR3, the DNA is TGTGCCAGCAGCTTAGGCCCGTCAGGATCATATAATTCACCCCTCCACTTT. The chain is built from TRBV7-6 and TRBJ1-6; D uncertain. Trimming pared 1 base from V and 4 bases from J, leaving 14 bases between. CDR1 is SGHVS, CDR2 FNYEAQ, per germline. The CDR3 is 17 residues long.

The chain couples TRBV7-9 to TRBJ1-6, with TRBD1 as a possible D gene (6 bases). Germline CDR1 and CDR2: SEHNR and FQNEAQ (reference sequence). The CDR3 is made up of 14 amino acids. V was pared by 3 bases and J by 7 bases, with 10 bases between. The CDR3 sequence is CASSLGGGNSPLHF. As DNA, the CDR3 is TGTGCCAGCAGCTTGGGGGGGGGCAATTCACCCCTCCACTTT.

The chain carries TRBV5-1 and TRBJ2-1, with 8 bases fitting TRBD1. The germline CDR1 and CDR2 sequences are SGHRS and YFSETQ. The V gene end was trimmed by 2 bases and the J gene end by 7 bases; junction bases not matched to a gene: 8. This CDR3 contains 15 residues. The CDR3: CASSLAGTGGNEQFF. DNA of the CDR3: TGCGCCAGCAGCTTAGCAGGGACAGGAGGGAATGAGCAGTTCTTC.

A single count supports this clone. The genes are TRBV19 and TRBJ1-1, with TRBD1 matching 7 bases. J was trimmed by 7 bases and V by 7 bases; bases with no gene match: 9. Germline lookup yields CDR1 LNHDA and CDR2 SQIVND (reference sequence). CDR3 length equals 13 residues. The CDR3 loop is CASTNRQGGEAFF. The CDR3 DNA is TGTGCCAGTACCAATAGACAGGGAGGTGAAGCTTTCTTT.

The chain combines TRBV2 with TRBJ1-5; unclear D gene. Germline V gene lookup returns CDR1 SNHLY and CDR2 FYNNEI. Trimming left V 6 bases short and J 6 bases short, with 12 bases between. The CDR3 length is 13 residues. The chain's CDR3 is CASRVAGFQPQHF. CDR3 nucleotides: TGTGCCAGCAGGGTGGCGGGATTTCAGCCCCAGCATTTT. Drawing the rest from reference TRBV2 and TRBJ1-5, the complete variable domain is EPEVTQTPSHQVTQMGQEVILRCVPISNHLYFYWYRQILGQKVEFLVSFYNNEISEKSEIFDDQFSVERPDGSNFTLKIRSTKLEDSAMYFCASRVAGFQPQHFGDGTRLSIL.

The gene calls are TRBV28 and TRBJ1-1; D gene ambiguous. This CDR3 has 15 amino acids. The V gene lost 3 bases and the J gene lost 4 bases, with 15 bases spanning the gap. Germline CDR1 is MDHEN and CDR2 is SYDVKM. Here the CDR3 DNA reads TGTGCCAGCAGTTTTATGGCAGGAGGAGGCACTGAAGCTTTCTTT. Protein product: CASSFMAGGGTEAFF.

V is TRBV11-2 and J is TRBJ1-1; a possible D gene is TRBD1 (6 bases). Germline CDR1 reads SGHAT; CDR2 reads FQNNGV. This CDR3 has 14 amino acids. V was pared by 3 bases and J by 0 bases, with 8 bases between. DNA of the CDR3: TGTGCCAGCAGCTTCAGGGGTATGAACACTGAAGCTTTCTTT. Amino acids: CASSFRGMNTEAFF.

This chain joins TRBV4-1 and TRBJ2-1, with 10 bases aligning to TRBD2. Looked up from germline, CDR1 is MGHRA and CDR2 is YSYEKL. Losses at the gene ends were 0 bases for V and 3 bases for J; bases not matched to a gene: 5. This CDR3 contains 17 residues. The CDR3 loop is CASSQDQRGGFYNEQFF. CDR3 sequence (DNA): TGCGCCAGCAGCCAAGATCAGCGGGGGGGCTTCTACAATGAGCAGTTCTTC.

This clone came up a few times. This sequence joins TRBV5-6 and TRBJ2-1; 7 nucleotides align to TRBD1. The CDR3 is 15 amino acids. Germline loops: CDR1 SGHDT, CDR2 YYEEEE. Losses at the gene ends were 0 bases for V and 5 bases for J; bases not matched to a gene: 5. CDR3 protein: CASSLEQGFNNEQFF. The CDR3 nucleotides are TGTGCCAGCAGCTTGGAACAGGGGTTCAACAATGAGCAGTTCTTC.

This clone was counted between two and nine times. The V call is TRBV7-9, the J call TRBJ1-1; D may be TRBD1 (5 bases). The CDR3 is 13 residues long. V was cut by 11 bases and J by 2 bases, with 15 bases left in between. CDR1 is SEHNR and CDR2 is FQNEAQ in the germline V gene (reference sequence). The CDR3 DNA is TGTGCCGCAGGTGTCGGGGGTAACACTGAAGCTTTCTTT. This translates into CAAGVGGNTEAFF. Together with reference TRBV7-9 and TRBJ1-1, the CDR3 gives the full variable domain: DTGVSQNPRHKITKRGQNVTFRCDPISEHNRLYWYRQTLGQGPEFLTYFQNEAQLEKSRLLSDRFSAERPKGSFSTLEIQRTEQGDSAMYLCAAGVGGNTEAFFGQGTRLTVV.

This chain links TRBV5-1 with TRBJ2-1, with 13 bases identical to TRBD2. The CDR3 extends over 17 amino acids. The ends lost 3 bases at V and 4 bases at J; junction bases unmatched: 7. Germline V gives CDR1 SGHRS, CDR2 YFSETQ. The CDR3, as DNA: TGCGCCAGCAGCTATACTAGCGGGGGGGCCTTTTACAATGAGCAGTTCTTC. Residues: CASSYTSGGAFYNEQFF.

Of note for this clone: The junction departs from germline at one end; a sequencing error may be responsible. The chain recombines TRBV6-5 with TRBJ2-5; TRBD2 agrees at 8 bases. The length of the CDR3 is 14 residues. The V gene's germline CDR1 is MNHEY and CDR2 SVGAGI. The CDR3, as DNA: TGTGCCAGCAGTAACTCGGGGGGGCGGCAGACCCAGTACTTC. It specifies CASSNSGGRQTQYF.

There are a few counts of this clone. The rearrangement joins TRBV6-1 to TRBJ2-5; D uncertain. V lost 0 bases to trimming and J lost 5 bases, with 4 bases between them. From germline, CDR1 is MNHNS and CDR2 SASEGT. The CDR3 spans 12 residues. DNA of the CDR3: TGTGCCAGCAGTGAAGCGAGGGAGACCCAGTACTTC. Protein sequence: CASSEARETQYF.

The chain recombines TRBV11-2 with TRBJ2-7; perhaps TRBD2 as D (6 bases). Per germline, CDR1 SGHAT and CDR2 FQNNGV. This CDR3 region has 15 residues. The V end lost 6 bases, the J end lost 4 bases, and 19 bases lay between the germline ends. CDR3 amino acids: CASRRGGNAGYEQYF. The CDR3 nucleotides read TGTGCCAGCAGGAGGGGAGGTAATGCCGGATACGAGCAGTACTTC.

This chain links TRBV10-1 with TRBJ1-2, with D unresolved. There are 13 residues in the CDR3. Trimming left V 0 bases short and J 7 bases short, with 9 bases between. Germline V lookup: CDR1 WNHNN, CDR2 SYGVQD (reference sequence). Here the CDR3 DNA reads TGCGCCAGCAGTGAGTCGGGAGGGAGTGGCTACACCTTC. Amino acids: CASSESGGSGYTF.

This clone was counted a single time. The rearrangement joins TRBV6-1 to TRBJ1-1; 8 nucleotides agree with TRBD1. Germline values: CDR1 MNHNS, CDR2 SASEGT. The length of the CDR3 is 15 residues. V shed 8 bases, J shed 1 base, and the junction held 9 bases outside the gene matches. DNA of the CDR3: TGTGCCAGCCTCCCTTCCGGGACAGGGAACACTGAAGCTTTCTTT. As protein: CASLPSGTGNTEAFF.